The 2 T cell receptor beta chains given below trace back to one sample, sequenced in a study of blood T cell repertoires in COVID-19. Libraries were prepared by immunoSEQ multiplex PCR; TCRdb keeps only in-frame clonotypes and omits some of them. The table has about 130,000 clones, about 74% seen once. The sample consisted of peripheral blood. The receptors originated from a man aged 60 to 75 with acute or convalescent COVID-19.

This chain uses TRBV27 with TRBJ2-2, with D unclear. The CDR3 is 17 residues long. Trimming pared 1 base from V and 2 bases from J, leaving 14 bases between. In germline, CDR1 is MNHEY, CDR2 SMNVEV (reference sequence). The CDR3 DNA follows: TGTGCCAGCAGTTTATTTGGCAGACTTTCTAACACCGGGGAGCTGTTTTTT. It is translated as CASSLFGRLSNTGELFF.

The CDR3, as DNA: TGTGCCAGCAGTGAGCGAACAGGGGTGGCTTTCTTT. Its protein product is CASSERTGVAFF. V is TRBV6-1 and J is TRBJ1-1; TRBD1 agrees at 7 bases. Germline CDR1 reads MNHNS; CDR2 reads SASEGT. The CDR3 length is 12 residues. The V segment lost 3 bases and the J segment 11 bases; nucleotides outside the gene matches: 6.